This T cell receptor (beta chain) was found in a study of radiotherapy plus CTLA-4 blockade in lung cancer. Study background: Disease control was achieved by about 34% of patients, and objective responses by 18%.

Method: immunoSEQ multiplex PCR; TCRdb's copy keeps in-frame clones and lacks some. The sample contains around 15,000 clones, 72% of which appear only once. Patients with chemo-refractory metastatic non-small-cell lung cancer received focal radiation plus CTLA-4 blockade with ipilimumab. General study points: Clones derived from tumor TCRs expanded in blood after radiotherapy plus ipilimumab. Early blood T cell clone dynamics reportedly forecast response best, with interferon-beta.

In regard to this clone: Its antigen is undetermined.

Trimming removed 3 bases from V and 6 bases from J; junction bases left unmatched: 3. The CDR3 loop spans 14 amino acids. Germline assignment: CDR1 SGDLS and CDR2 YYNGEE. The chain joins TRBV9 to TRBJ2-2; the match to TRBD1 covers 9 bases. The specimen comprised peripheral blood, sampled from a patient treated with radiotherapy plus ipilimumab. This TCR was recovered from a human donor with non-small cell lung cancer whose response to radiotherapy plus ipilimumab could not be evaluated. CDR3 DNA: TGTGCCAGCAGCGACCGGACAGGGGCCGGGGAGCTGTTTTTT. It codes for CASSDRTGAGELFF.